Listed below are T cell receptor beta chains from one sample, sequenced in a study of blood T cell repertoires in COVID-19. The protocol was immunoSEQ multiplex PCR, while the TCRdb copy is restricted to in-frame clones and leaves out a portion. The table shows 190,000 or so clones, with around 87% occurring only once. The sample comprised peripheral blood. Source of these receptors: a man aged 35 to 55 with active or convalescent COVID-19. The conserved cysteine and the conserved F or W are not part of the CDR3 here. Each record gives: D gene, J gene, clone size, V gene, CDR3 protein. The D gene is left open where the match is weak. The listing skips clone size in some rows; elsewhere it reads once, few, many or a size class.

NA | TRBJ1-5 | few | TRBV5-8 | ASSLPRGNQPQH
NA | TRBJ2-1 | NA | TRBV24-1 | ATSRDIYNEQF
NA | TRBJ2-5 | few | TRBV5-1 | ASSFFAQGKTQY
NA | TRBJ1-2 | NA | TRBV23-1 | ASSRDFYGYT
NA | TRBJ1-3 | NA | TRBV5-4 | ASSLGGQGSGNTIY
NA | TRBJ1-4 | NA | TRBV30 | AWTRGGNEKLF
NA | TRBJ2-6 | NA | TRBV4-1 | ASSQEPGSGANVLT
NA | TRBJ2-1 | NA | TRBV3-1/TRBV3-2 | ASSLRGGTVDQF
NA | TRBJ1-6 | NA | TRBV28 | ASRAGTVNSPLH
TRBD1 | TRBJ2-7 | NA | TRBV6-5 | ASRWTGTHEQY
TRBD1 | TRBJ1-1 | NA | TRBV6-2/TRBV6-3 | ASSESTGMNTEAF
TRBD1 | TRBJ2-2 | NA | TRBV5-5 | ASSFQDRDTGELF
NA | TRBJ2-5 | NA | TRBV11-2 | ASSSPRTRPQETQY
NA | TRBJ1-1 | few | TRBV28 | ASNRRRETEAF
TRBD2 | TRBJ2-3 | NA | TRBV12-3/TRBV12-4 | ASSPSSGGEQY
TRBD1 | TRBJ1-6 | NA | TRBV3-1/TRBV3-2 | ASSLLLDRALSPLH
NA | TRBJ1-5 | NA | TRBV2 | ASSVGNRASNQPQH
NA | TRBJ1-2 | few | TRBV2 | ASSPTQNYGYT
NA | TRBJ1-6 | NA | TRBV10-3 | AISGARLNSPLH
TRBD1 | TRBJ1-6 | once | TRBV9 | ASSAQTGTGPNSPLH
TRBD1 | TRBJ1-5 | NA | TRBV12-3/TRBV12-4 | ASSDRGGQPQH
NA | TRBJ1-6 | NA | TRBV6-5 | ASRGEGKSPLH
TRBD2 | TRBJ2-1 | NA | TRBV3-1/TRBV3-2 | ASSRSGGVPNEQF
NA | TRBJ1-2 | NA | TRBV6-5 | ASSPSGAGGYT
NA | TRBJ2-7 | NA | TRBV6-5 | ASTQTGGPYEQY
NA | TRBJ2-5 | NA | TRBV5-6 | ASSRTGITQETQY
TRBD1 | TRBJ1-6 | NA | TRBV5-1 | ASSLGQGRLNSPLH
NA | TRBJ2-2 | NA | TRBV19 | ASSQRATTGELF
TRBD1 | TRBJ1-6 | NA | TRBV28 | ASSGGQGDSPLH
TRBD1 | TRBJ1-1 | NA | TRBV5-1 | ASSRTGLGTEAF
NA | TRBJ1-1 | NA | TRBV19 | ASSMAGPEAF
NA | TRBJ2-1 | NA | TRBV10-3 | AISDPRGRNEQF
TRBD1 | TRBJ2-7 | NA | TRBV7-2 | ASSLGQSSYEQY
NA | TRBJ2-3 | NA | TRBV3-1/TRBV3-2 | ASSHGTDTQY
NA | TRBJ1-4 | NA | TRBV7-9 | ASSRAGNEKLF
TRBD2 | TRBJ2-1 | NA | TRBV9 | ASSVAPGLDLNEQF
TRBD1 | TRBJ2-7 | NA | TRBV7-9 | ASGEQGALSYEQY
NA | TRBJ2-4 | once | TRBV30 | ASSQGQNIQY
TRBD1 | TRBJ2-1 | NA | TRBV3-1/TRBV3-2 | ASSRGGPGGNEQF
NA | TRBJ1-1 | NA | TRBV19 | ASSIDLGATRGAF
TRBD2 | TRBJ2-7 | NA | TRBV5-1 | ASSLDRGGAYEQY
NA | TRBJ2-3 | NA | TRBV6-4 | ASSDLSGNTDTQY
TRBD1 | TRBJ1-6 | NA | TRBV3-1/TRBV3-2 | ASSRQGFGTIAPLH
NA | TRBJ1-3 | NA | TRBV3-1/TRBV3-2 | ASSPRAEGNTIY
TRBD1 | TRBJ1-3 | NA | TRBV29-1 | SGQGSGNTIY
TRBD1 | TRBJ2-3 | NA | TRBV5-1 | ASSWLTGQGRADTQY